This TCR beta chain derives from a study of CXCR3-negative and CXCR3-positive naive CD8 T cells. The study, taken as a whole, reports: Unlike memory cells, which differed, naive CXCR3-negative and CXCR3-positive cells had similar TRBV-TRBJ usage. Compared with CXCR3-negative naive cells, CXCR3-positive naive cells showed more hydrophobic TRB CDR3s. No difference in surface CD5 was seen between naive subsets, and TCR strength was inferred from TRB CDR3 properties. For memory CD8+ cells diversity was much lower, but both naive subsets had comparably high diversity.

The CDR3 extends over 14 amino acids. Through 5' RACE with UMI labels, the TRB cDNA libraries were prepared. TCRdb re-called the 5' RACE reads, yielding one record per CDR3 amino acid sequence without DNA. This repertoire comprises some 130,000 distinct CDR3 sequences; its ten largest clones make up around 0.54%. Worth noting for this clonotype: Its antigen is not known.

CD45RO-CCR7+CD27+CD95- expression identified naive CD8+ T cells. The sequencing sample was made of naive CXCR3+ CD8+ T cells from blood. The subset denotes: CD45RO-CCR7+CD27+CD95- naive CD8+ T cells expressing CXCR3 (TNR3+). The chain uses TRBV12-3 or TRBV12-4 and TRBJ2-2; TCRdb selects TRBD1, and the lack of DNA leaves this call unchecked. This TCR was recovered from a human donor in good health. Some clones in this sample may be carry-over from other donors' samples. CDR3 protein: CASSFGSPDGELFF.